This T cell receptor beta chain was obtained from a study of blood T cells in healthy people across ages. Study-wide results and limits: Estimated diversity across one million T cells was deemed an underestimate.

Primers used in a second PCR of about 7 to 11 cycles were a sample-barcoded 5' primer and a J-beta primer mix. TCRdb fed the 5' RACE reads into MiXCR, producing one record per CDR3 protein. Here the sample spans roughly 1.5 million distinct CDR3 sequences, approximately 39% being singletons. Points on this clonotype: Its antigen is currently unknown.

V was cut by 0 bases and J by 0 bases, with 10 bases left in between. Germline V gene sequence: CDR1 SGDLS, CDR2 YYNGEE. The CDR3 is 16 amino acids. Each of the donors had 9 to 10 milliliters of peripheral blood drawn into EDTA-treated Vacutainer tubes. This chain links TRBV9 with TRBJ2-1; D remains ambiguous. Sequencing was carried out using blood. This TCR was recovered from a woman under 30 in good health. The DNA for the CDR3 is TGTGCCAGCAGCGTAGAACCCCTGAGCTCCTACAATGAGCAGTTCTTC. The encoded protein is CASSVEPLSSYNEQFF.